The source of this TCR beta chain is a study of T cells in tuberculosis. In the study overall: T cells were selected with CD1B tetramers loaded with glucose monomycolate. This South African cohort compared adolescents with or without latent tuberculosis against adults with active tuberculosis.

Worth noting for this clone: Its antigen remains unknown.

Findings and caveats of the study: GMM-specific TCRs were nearer to active tuberculosis alpha repertoires, suggesting expansion.

Sequencing used immunoSEQ multiplex PCR; TCRdb keeps in-frame clones, though not all of them. The sample has 37,000 or so clones; 90% to 95% are singletons. Trimming removed 0 bases from V and 7 bases from J; junction bases left unmatched: 12. CDR3 size: 16 residues. Germline CDR1 SGHRS, CDR2 YFSETQ. This TCR was recovered from a donor aged 10 to 29 with latent tuberculosis or without tuberculosis infection. Some clones in this sample may be carry-over from other donors' samples. The source material was PBMCs. The chain combines TRBV5-1 with TRBJ1-2; 7 positions agree with TRBD1. In nucleotides, the CDR3 is TGCGCCAGCAGCTTGGACAGGGGCGTAATTAATTTTGGCTACACCTTC. It encodes CASSLDRGVINFGYTF.